Reported below is one TCR beta chain. The data derive from a study of blood T cell repertoires in COVID-19. Study background: Samples taken during acute and convalescent COVID-19 were collected in the United States, Italy and Spain.

Produced via immunoSEQ multiplex PCR; TCRdb's table is partial and in-frame only. Found here are a few hundred thousand clones, 65% to 90% of them singletons; the top ten hold around 14%. The V and J ends lost 0 bases and 5 bases, in that order; junction bases with no gene match: 9. CDR3 length: 17 residues. Germline V gives CDR1 KGHSY, CDR2 FQNENV. The clonotype originates from a human donor in a cohort sampled during active COVID-19. The rearrangement joins TRBV16 to TRBJ1-1; 10 bases are shared with TRBD1. Sample: peripheral blood. DNA of the CDR3: TGTGCCAGCAGCCAATCAGTACATAGGACAGGGGGAACTGAAGCTTTCTTT. Translation gives CASSQSVHRTGGTEAFF.